This T cell receptor (beta chain) was sequenced in a study of cytomegalovirus exposure and HLA in healthy donors. The study, taken as a whole, reports: As a later analysis showed, a missense DCLRE1C variant was linked to trimming of TCR beta V- and J-genes.

This PCR relied on a set of 60 Vbeta primers and 13 Jbeta primers. Sequenced by immunoSEQ multiplex PCR; TCRdb stores in-frame clones only, minus some. In the table there are 250,000 to 350,000 clones, 80% of which are singletons. The CDR3 totals 15 residues. Per germline, CDR1 SGHTA and CDR2 FQGNSA. J gave up 2 bases and V 5 bases, and 7 bases lay outside the gene matches. About this clone: The antigen remains unidentified.

This TCR was recovered from a girl aged 2 to 10 in good health and CMV-seronegative. The chain combines TRBV7-2 with TRBJ1-2; TRBD1 agrees at 8 bases. The sequenced sample consisted of PBMCs. This chain's CDR3 is CASSPTGQGNYGYTF. CDR3 bases: TGTGCCAGCAGCCCTACCGGACAGGGAAACTATGGCTACACCTTC.